The subject of this entry is one TCR beta chain. Its target is not known. The CDR3 length is 16 residues. V was cut by 6 bases and J by 5 bases, with 22 bases left in between. RNA amounts of about 0.45 to 1 ug underwent reverse transcription with random hexamers. Amplification of TCR beta CDR3 by immunoSEQ multiplex PCR spanned 54 Vbeta and 13 Jbeta. TCRdb re-called the immunoSEQ multiplex PCR reads with MiXCR, one entry per CDR3 protein. The sample yields 75,000 to 80,000 distinct CDR3 sequences, 94% seen once. Sequencing of TCR beta covered CD8+ and CD4+ T cells obtained from blood. This entry comes from a study of CD8 T cells in Susac syndrome. Study-wide results and caveats: The total CD8+ repertoires contained under 20 Susac-specific public clones, and the CD8+ TEMRA repertoires contained five or six.

J is TRBJ1-1 and V is TRBV12-3 or TRBV12-4; D might be TRBD1 (6 bases). This clonotype was obtained from a human donor with Susac syndrome. The sample consisted of CD8+ T cells from PBMCs. The CDR3 DNA reads as TGTGCCAGCAGGAGCCCAGGGGCAGCCTGGGGTACTGAAGCTTTCTTT. This codes for CASRSPGAAWGTEAFF.